The 20 T cell receptor beta chains below were found in one sample sequenced in a study of blood T cell repertoires in COVID-19. The table came from immunoSEQ multiplex PCR; TCRdb's copy has only in-frame clones and leaves some out. This sample has approximately 130,000 clones, with over 80% found just once. The sequenced material came from PBMCs or T cells enriched from blood (not recorded which). Source of these receptors: a man aged 25 to 40 who had recovered from COVID-19.

The chain combines TRBV2 with TRBJ2-1, with TRBD2 matching 13 bases. The CDR3 length is 21 residues. From germline, CDR1 is SNHLY and CDR2 FYNNEI. V trimming: 6 bases; J trimming: 0 bases; junction bases outside the gene matches: 17. The CDR3 region has the DNA TGTGCCAGCAGGGAAATTGGGAGACTAGCGGGAGGCCAGAGCTCCTACAATGAGCAGTTCTTC. Translation: CASREIGRLAGGQSSYNEQFF.

CDR3 protein: CASSLEKTGGNGGYTF. The CDR3 DNA follows: TGTGCCAGCAGCTTAGAAAAGACAGGGGGCAATGGTGGCTACACCTTC. The chain recombines TRBV7-2 with TRBJ1-2; 10 nucleotides line up with TRBD1. Germline trimming cut 1 base from V and 7 bases from J; bases unmatched to any gene: 9. Looked up from germline, CDR1 is SGHTA and CDR2 is FQGNSA. The CDR3 has 16 amino acids. The full variable domain, rest sourced from reference TRBV7-2 and TRBJ1-2, is GAGVSQSPSNKVTEKGKDVELRCDPISGHTALYWYRQSLGQGLEFLIYFQGNSAPDKSGLPSDRFSAERTGGSVSTLTIQRTQQEDSAVYLCASSLEKTGGNGGYTFGSGTRLTVV.

The V call is TRBV29-1, the J call TRBJ1-3; D remains unclear. Trimming took 3 bases from V and 0 from J, leaving 6 bases between them. The CDR3 is 13 amino acids. Germline V gene sequence: CDR1 SQVTM, CDR2 ANQGSEA. In DNA, the CDR3 is TGCAGCGTTGAGCAGGCCTCTGGAAACACCATATATTTT. Its translation: CSVEQASGNTIYF.

J is TRBJ2-3 and V is TRBV29-1; 9 positions match TRBD2. Unmatched junction bases numbered 3, after V lost 7 bases and J lost 1 base. The CDR3 totals 13 residues. Germline V gives CDR1 SQVTM, CDR2 ANQGSEA. The DNA of the CDR3 is TGCAGCGCTAGCGGGACCGGCACAGATACGCAGTATTTT. Protein: CSASGTGTDTQYF.

The sample holds a few counts of this clone. The CDR3 is CASVTSGTTYEQYF. In nucleotides, the CDR3 is TGTGCCAGCGTCACTAGCGGGACCACCTACGAGCAGTACTTC. This chain links TRBV28 with TRBJ2-7; the match to TRBD2 covers 10 bases. The V gene's germline CDR1 is MDHEN and CDR2 SYDVKM. V gave up 8 bases and J gave up 2 bases; unmatched junction bases: 6. The CDR3 runs to 14 residues.

This chain connects TRBV6-5 to TRBJ1-2, with 7 bases lining up with TRBD1. V lost 2 bases to trimming and J lost 7 bases; unmatched junction nucleotides: 10. This CDR3 is 15 amino acids long. Germline loops: CDR1 MNHEY, CDR2 SVGAGI. DNA of the CDR3: TGTGCCAGCAGTTACGACCCAGCGACAGGGACTGGCTACACCTTC. Its protein product is CASSYDPATGTGYTF.

The J gene is TRBJ2-2, the V gene TRBV19; the match to TRBD1 covers 10 bases. The CDR3 is 20 amino acids. Germline lookup yields CDR1 LNHDA and CDR2 SQIVND (reference sequence). V dropped 5 bases and J dropped 5; count of bases not matched to a gene: 20. The CDR3 reads CASSLLRWGTGESRTGELFF. In nucleotides, the CDR3 is TGTGCCAGTAGTCTTTTGCGATGGGGGACAGGGGAATCTAGGACCGGGGAGCTGTTTTTT. Full variable domain (remainder filled in from reference TRBV19 and TRBJ2-2): DGGITQSPKYLFRKEGQNVTLSCEQNLNHDAMYWYRQDPGQGLRLIYYSQIVNDFQKGDIAEGYSVSREKKESFPLTVTSAQKNPTAFYLCASSLLRWGTGESRTGELFFGEGSRLTVL.

This clone was counted a few times. The chain employs TRBV14 and TRBJ1-1; D is unclear. The CDR3 runs 13 residues. Trimming shortened V by 1 base and J by 0 bases, and 3 bases separated the two germline ends. CDR1 is SGHDN, CDR2 FVKESK, per germline. CDR3 protein: CASSQVLNTEAFF. The CDR3 DNA sequence: TGTGCCAGCAGCCAAGTCTTGAACACTGAAGCTTTCTTT. Supplemented by reference TRBV14 and TRBJ1-1, the full variable domain reads EAGVTQFPSHSVIEKGQTVTLRCDPISGHDNLYWYRRVMGKEIKFLLHFVKESKQDESGMPNNRFLAERTGGTYSTLKVQPAELEDSGVYFCASSQVLNTEAFFGQGTRLTVV.

The chain employs TRBV12-5 and TRBJ2-6; 8 nucleotides agree with TRBD1. V dropped 6 bases and J dropped 0; count of bases not matched to a gene: 10. CDR3 size: 18 residues. The germline V gene has CDR1 LGHNT and CDR2 FRNRAP. The CDR3 nucleotides read TGTGCTAGTGGCCACCCCGGGACAGGTAACTCTGGGGCCAACGTCCTGACTTTC. It codes for CASGHPGTGNSGANVLTF.

The V and J genes are TRBV6-1 and TRBJ1-2; possible D gene TRBD1, 5 bases. Germline CDR1 is MNHNS and CDR2 is SASEGT. The V gene lost 1 base and the J gene lost 5 bases, with 14 bases spanning the gap. The CDR3 consists of 15 residues. CDR3 nucleotide sequence: TGTGCCAGCAGTGAAGAGGGAGGATGGGGGTATGGCTACACCTTC. This translates into CASSEEGGWGYGYTF.

The CDR3 protein is CASSYRYEQYF. The CDR3 coding sequence is TGTGCCAGCAGTTACCGGTACGAGCAGTACTTC. The chain is built from TRBV13 and TRBJ2-7; D is ambiguous. The V gene lost 6 bases and the J gene lost 4 bases, with 7 bases spanning the gap. Germline V CDR1 and CDR2: PRHDT, FYEKMQ (reference sequence). The length of the CDR3 is 11 residues. The full variable domain, in which reference TRBV13 and TRBJ2-7 provide the parts outside the CDR3, is AAGVIQSPRHLIKEKRETATLKCYPIPRHDTVYWYQQGPGQDPQFLISFYEKMQSDKGSIPDRFSAQQFSDYHSELNMSSLELGDSALYFCASSYRYEQYFGPGTRLTVT.

The chain combines TRBV24-1 with TRBJ1-5; the D is unclear. Per germline, CDR1 KGHDR and CDR2 SFDVKD. Deletions cut 3 bases from V and 1 base from J, with 6 bases between. The CDR3 is made up of 14 amino acids. The CDR3 is CATSDAGSNQPQHF. CDR3 in DNA: TGTGCCACCAGTGATGCCGGGAGCAATCAGCCCCAGCATTTT.

The V call is TRBV18, the J call TRBJ2-5; maybe TRBD1 (5 bases). The V end was cut by 6 bases, the J end by 5 bases, with 10 bases between. CDR3 length equals 12 residues. The germline gives CDR1 KGHSH, CDR2 LQKENI. The DNA for the CDR3 is TGTGCCAGCTCTAGGGGTCAGGAGACCCAGTACTTC. Protein product: CASSRGQETQYF.

This rearrangement joins TRBV12-2 to TRBJ1-6. TRBV12-2 is annotated as a pseudogene. The CDR3 spans 15 residues. In DNA form, the CDR3 reads TGTGCAAGTCGAGAGGAGTTGACCTATAATTCACCCCTCCACTTT. It translates to CASREELTYNSPLHF.

The V and J genes are TRBV11-2 and TRBJ1-1; D remains unclear. The CDR3 spans 12 residues. Germline lookup yields CDR1 SGHAT and CDR2 FQNNGV. Between the trimmed V and J ends, which lost 5 bases and 8 bases, there was a span of 12 bases. CDR3 residues: CASSRSVTEAFF. Written as DNA, the CDR3 is TGTGCCAGCAGCCGGTCGGTGACAGAAGCTTTCTTT. The variable domain in full, with the rest retrieved from reference TRBV11-2 and TRBJ1-1, is EAGVAQSPRYKIIEKRQSVAFWCNPISGHATLYWYQQILGQGPKLLIQFQNNGVVDDSQLPKDRFSAERLKGVDSTLKIQPAKLEDSAVYLCASSRSVTEAFFGQGTRLTVV.

V is TRBV18 and J is TRBJ1-5; D not resolved. The germline gives CDR1 KGHSH, CDR2 LQKENI. V gave up 3 bases and J gave up 3 bases, with 9 bases separating them. The CDR3 extends over 14 amino acids. In DNA, the CDR3 is TGTGCCAGCTCACCGGGGAGGAACAATCAGCCCCAGCATTTT. Its protein is CASSPGRNNQPQHF.

The chain uses TRBV19 and TRBJ1-2; the match to TRBD1 covers 7 bases. The junction had 11 bases not matched to a gene; V was cut back by 10 bases and J by 6 bases. Germline V gene lookup returns CDR1 LNHDA and CDR2 SQIVND (reference sequence). The CDR3 covers 13 residues. The DNA for the CDR3 is TGTGCCATTGGGGAACAGGGGAGAGATGGCTACACCTTC. This encodes CAIGEQGRDGYTF.

This rearrangement joins TRBV7-9 to TRBJ1-4; 8 bases match TRBD1. Unmatched junction bases numbered 5, after V lost 5 bases and J lost 6 bases. Germline V gives CDR1 SEHNR, CDR2 FQNEAQ (reference sequence). CDR3 length equals 14 residues. CDR3 sequence reads: CASSRQGLDEKLFF. In DNA, the CDR3 is TGTGCCAGCAGCAGACAGGGGTTAGATGAAAAACTGTTTTTT.

The V call is TRBV5-6, the J call TRBJ2-2; D may be TRBD2 (6 bases). The ends were cut back, 1 base at V and 3 bases at J, with 7 bases in the middle. Germline V gives CDR1 SGHDT, CDR2 YYEEEE. CDR3 length: 14 amino acids. The CDR3 sequence is CASSLLADTGELFF. The CDR3, as DNA: TGTGCCAGCAGCTTGTTAGCGGACACCGGGGAGCTGTTTTTT.

This clone was seen more than once but under ten times. The chain has TRBV19 and TRBJ2-2, with 9 bases matching TRBD2. The CDR3 covers 15 residues. Germline CDR1 reads LNHDA; CDR2 reads SQIVND (reference sequence). V shed 2 bases, J shed 5 bases, and the junction held 3 bases outside the gene matches. This CDR3 reads CASSISGGRTGELFF. The CDR3 DNA reads as TGTGCCAGTAGTATAAGCGGGGGGCGAACCGGGGAGCTGTTTTTT.